This entry lists 29 T cell receptor beta chains sequenced from one sample in a study of blood T cells in healthy people across ages. The second PCR ran about 6 to 12 cycles with a sample-barcoded 5' primer and J-beta primers. Using its own MiXCR run on the 5' RACE reads, TCRdb lists one record per CDR3 protein. This table has approximately 2,000,000 distinct CDR3 sequences, 39% appearing once. The specimen sequenced was blood. Source of these receptors: a human donor in good health.

In its sample, this clonotype was seen a few times. The chain combines TRBV27 with TRBJ2-4; the D gene could be TRBD1 or TRBD2 (5 bases each). The CDR3 consists of 15 residues. V was cut by 2 bases and J by 4 bases, with 12 bases left in between. CDR1 and CDR2 from the germline V gene are MNHEY and SMNVEV (reference sequence). The chain's CDR3 is CASSLRDLDKNIQYF. The CDR3 DNA is TGTGCCAGCAGTTTAAGGGACCTGGATAAAAACATTCAGTACTTC.

This sequence joins TRBV5-1 and TRBJ2-7; D gene unclear. Between the trimmed V and J ends, which lost 4 bases and 3 bases, there was a span of 11 bases. Looked up from germline, CDR1 is SGHRS and CDR2 is YFSETQ. This CDR3 is built from 13 residues. The CDR3 DNA is TGCGCCAGCAGCGGGTCCCACAACTACGAGCAGTACTTC. Its protein is CASSGSHNYEQYF.

A few counts support this clonotype. The chain carries TRBV7-9 and TRBJ1-1, with D perhaps matching TRBD1 (5 bases). The CDR3 totals 12 residues. V lost 5 bases to trimming and J lost 9 bases, with 13 bases between them. Per germline, CDR1 SEHNR and CDR2 FQNEAQ (reference sequence). As DNA, the CDR3 is TGTGCCAGCAGCCCCGCCGACAGTCAAGCTTTCTTT. It translates to CASSPADSQAFF.

This clonotype was observed once. The rearrangement uses TRBV3-1 and TRBJ1-5; the match to TRBD1 covers 7 bases. The germline V gene has CDR1 LGHDT and CDR2 YNNKEL (reference sequence). V dropped 5 bases and J dropped 7; count of bases not matched to a gene: 14. The CDR3 extends over 16 amino acids. Written as DNA, the CDR3 is TGTGCCAGCAGCATAAGACAGGGAGGTAGGGAACAGCCCCAGCATTTT. Residues: CASSIRQGGREQPQHF.

This clonotype turned up a few times. The V call is TRBV29-1, the J call TRBJ2-5; D possibly matches TRBD1 or TRBD2 (6 bases each). CDR1 is SQVTM and CDR2 is ANQGSEA in the germline V gene. CDR3 size: 13 residues. Trimming removed 5 bases from V and 5 bases from J, with 15 bases in between. The CDR3 DNA follows: TGCAGCGTTTCGAAGAGAGGGGGGGAGACCCAGTACTTC. This sequence encodes CSVSKRGGETQYF. Drawing the rest from reference TRBV29-1 and TRBJ2-5, the complete variable domain is SAVISQKPSRDICQRGTSLTIQCQVDSQVTMMFWYRQQPGQSLTLIATANQGSEATYESGFVIDKFPISRPNLTFSTLTVSNMSPEDSSIYLCSVSKRGGETQYFGPGTRLLVL.

V and J are TRBV12-3 or TRBV12-4 and TRBJ1-1; D unclear. Trimming took 8 bases from V and 2 from J, leaving 18 bases between them. The CDR3 runs 15 residues. The CDR3: CASGAHPSGNTEAFF. The CDR3 DNA is TGTGCCAGCGGTGCTCACCCCTCGGGAAACACTGAAGCTTTCTTT.

The chain employs TRBV7-8 and TRBJ1-5, with TRBD1 matching over 7 bases. In germline, CDR1 is SGHVS, CDR2 FQNEAQ. Losses at the gene ends were 6 bases for V and 6 bases for J; bases not matched to a gene: 8. This CDR3 spans 14 amino acids. The CDR3 here is CASSKDQGVQPQHF. The CDR3 nucleotides are TGTGCCAGCAGTAAAGACCAGGGGGTTCAGCCCCAGCATTTT.

This clonotype appeared a few times. V and J are TRBV7-6 and TRBJ2-4; TRBD1 matches at 8 bases. This CDR3 is built from 16 residues. Germline CDR1 reads SGHVS; CDR2 reads FNYEAQ. The J segment lost 10 bases and the V segment lost 5 bases, leaving 16 bases of the junction unmatched. This CDR3 reads CASSPYTGTGPLIQYF. The DNA of the CDR3 is TGTGCCAGCAGCCCATATACCGGGACAGGTCCTCTAATTCAGTACTTC.

This clonotype was detected a few times. V is TRBV20-1 and J is TRBJ2-1; TRBD2 matches at 9 bases. CDR3 length: 14 amino acids. Trimming took 5 bases from V and 7 from J; bases not matched to a gene: 9. Germline V gene sequence: CDR1 DFQATT, CDR2 SNEGSKA (reference sequence). The CDR3 reads CSAQRLAGRNEQFF. The CDR3 DNA is TGCAGTGCTCAGCGGCTAGCGGGGAGAAATGAGCAGTTCTTC.

The V and J genes are TRBV9 and TRBJ1-2; D possibly corresponds to TRBD1 (6 bases). This CDR3 is built from 14 residues. Looked up from germline, CDR1 is SGDLS and CDR2 is YYNGEE. The V and J ends lost 4 bases and 8 bases respectively, with 18 bases between them. CDR3 protein: CASSITDRLGGYTF. In DNA, the CDR3 is TGTGCCAGCAGCATTACCGACAGGCTGGGGGGCTACACCTTC.

The rearrangement links TRBV5-1 to TRBJ2-5; 15 bases line up with TRBD2. The CDR3 length is 19 residues. The germline V gene encodes CDR1 SGHRS and CDR2 YFSETQ. Trimming removed 4 bases from V and 3 bases from J; junction bases left unmatched: 13. The CDR3 reads CASSLRTSGGAVPEETQYF. CDR3 DNA sequence: TGCGCCAGCAGCCTACGGACTAGCGGGGGGGCCGTTCCCGAAGAGACCCAGTACTTC.

J is TRBJ2-3 and V is TRBV7-2; D gene uncertain. Germline V CDR1 and CDR2: SGHTA, FQGNSA. This CDR3 comprises 15 residues. V lost 1 base to trimming and J lost 1 base, with 9 bases between them. The CDR3 loop is CASSLGHPGTDTQYF. Here the CDR3 DNA reads TGTGCCAGCAGCTTAGGCCACCCTGGCACAGATACGCAGTATTTT.

Concerning this clonotype itself: A much larger clone differs by one base, so this may be a read error. The rearrangement uses TRBV29-1 and TRBJ2-7, with 9 nucleotides matching TRBD2. The trim removed 0 bases at V and 1 base at J, leaving 10 bases unmatched. The CDR3 totals 17 residues. The germline gives CDR1 SQVTM, CDR2 ANQGSEA. DNA for the CDR3: TGCAGCGTTGAAGATGCCGCGCCGGGACTAGCATCCTACGAGCAGTACTTC. The encoded protein is CSVEDAAPGLASYEQYF.

This CDR3 reads CASSLRFRVSTDTQYF. Written as DNA, the CDR3 is TGTGCCAGCAGCTTACGCTTTCGGGTTTCCACAGATACGCAGTATTTT. The V and J genes are TRBV7-2 and TRBJ2-3; D not resolved. The germline V gene encodes CDR1 SGHTA and CDR2 FQGNSA. The ends were cut back, 2 bases at V and 2 bases at J, with 14 bases in the middle. CDR3 size: 16 residues.

J is TRBJ2-2 and V is TRBV12-3 or TRBV12-4; D is perhaps TRBD2 (5 bases). The CDR3 length is 19 residues. Deletions cut 4 bases from V and 5 bases from J, with 26 bases between. CDR3 sequence reads: CASSSLFRTENRRTGELFF. CDR3 nucleotide sequence: TGTGCCAGCAGTTCCCTCTTCAGGACTGAAAATAGAAGGACCGGGGAGCTGTTTTTT.

A word on this clonotype: The junction departs from the called germline gene at one end, perhaps through a read error. The gene calls are TRBV7-2 and TRBJ2-1; TRBD2 matches 13 bases. CDR3 length: 15 amino acids. Looked up from germline, CDR1 is SGHTA and CDR2 is FQGNSA. CDR3 sequence (DNA): TGTGCCGGCAGACGGACTAGCGGGGGAAGTAATGAGCAGTTCTTC. This gives the protein CAGRRTSGGSNEQFF.

The gene calls are TRBV14 and TRBJ1-1; TRBD1 is a possible D gene (5 bases). V was pared by 1 base and J by 4 bases, with 10 bases between. This CDR3 region has 14 residues. Looked up from germline, CDR1 is SGHDN and CDR2 is FVKESK. The CDR3 protein is CASSQVRGGTEAFF. CDR3 nucleotide sequence: TGTGCCAGCAGCCAAGTAAGGGGCGGCACTGAAGCTTTCTTT. Supplemented by reference TRBV14 and TRBJ1-1, the full variable domain reads EAGVTQFPSHSVIEKGQTVTLRCDPISGHDNLYWYRRVMGKEIKFLLHFVKESKQDESGMPNNRFLAERTGGTYSTLKVQPAELEDSGVYFCASSQVRGGTEAFFGQGTRLTVV.

The CDR3 DNA is TGTGCCAGCAGCCGGAACAGACAGCGGTCTTCTTTGGAGCAGTACTTC. Its translation: CASSRNRQRSSLEQYF. J is TRBJ2-4 and V is TRBV11-3; D is possibly TRBD1 or TRBD2 (5 bases each). Trimming left V 5 bases short and J 13 bases short, with 27 bases between. CDR3 length: 16 residues. From germline, CDR1 is SGHNT and CDR2 YENEEA. The variable domain in full, with the rest retrieved from reference TRBV11-3 and TRBJ2-4, is EAGVVQSPRYKIIEKKQPVAFWCNPISGHNTLYWYLQNLGQGPELLIRYENEEAVDDSQLPKDRFSAERLKGVDSTLKIQPAELGDSAVYLCASSRNRQRSSLEQYFGAGTRLSVL.

The sample holds a few counts of this clonotype. The CDR3 here is CSVPPGDSLINEQFF. In DNA, the CDR3 is TGCAGCGTCCCCCCCGGCGACAGTCTGATTAATGAGCAGTTCTTC. The chain employs TRBV29-1 and TRBJ2-1; tentative D call: TRBD1 (5 bases). V lost 6 bases, J lost 7 bases, and 22 bases lay in between. The germline CDR1 and CDR2 sequences are SQVTM and ANQGSEA. The CDR3 sequence is 15 residues long.

V is TRBV7-2 and J is TRBJ2-7; the D is unclear. CDR3 length: 15 residues. V lost 1 base and J 0 bases, leaving 10 bases between the germline ends. The germline gives CDR1 SGHTA, CDR2 FQGNSA. The CDR3 reads CASSLDRPSSYEQYF. In DNA, the CDR3 is TGTGCCAGCAGCTTAGACCGCCCGAGCTCCTACGAGCAGTACTTC. Filled out from reference TRBV7-2 and TRBJ2-7, the complete variable domain reads GAGVSQSPSNKVTEKGKDVELRCDPISGHTALYWYRQSLGQGLEFLIYFQGNSAPDKSGLPSDRFSAERTGGSVSTLTIQRTQQEDSAVYLCASSLDRPSSYEQYFGPGTRLTVT.

In its sample, this clonotype was seen a few times. V usage is TRBV9 and J usage is TRBJ2-1; TRBD1 aligns across 10 bases. After removal of 0 bases from V and 4 bases from J, the junction contained 7 bases not matched to a gene. In germline, CDR1 is SGDLS, CDR2 YYNGEE. This CDR3 region has 17 residues. DNA of the CDR3: TGTGCCAGCAGCGTAGAATATGGGACAGGGGATTACAATGAGCAGTTCTTC. Amino acids: CASSVEYGTGDYNEQFF.

Of note for this clonotype: A junction boundary mismatches the germline segment, possibly from a read error. The V call is TRBV2, the J call TRBJ2-3; 10 positions agree with TRBD2. The length of the CDR3 is 15 residues. Germline V CDR1 and CDR2: SNHLY, FYNNEI. This chain's CDR3 is CAGSFLAGETDTQYF. The CDR3 nucleotides read TGTGCCGGCAGCTTTCTAGCGGGGGAGACAGATACGCAGTATTTT.

This clonotype appeared a few times. This rearrangement joins TRBV5-1 to TRBJ2-1, with D unresolved. The ends were cut back, 0 bases at V and 0 bases at J, with 10 bases in the middle. CDR1 SGHRS and CDR2 YFSETQ come from the germline V gene. This CDR3 has 16 amino acids. CDR3 coding DNA: TGCGCCAGCAGCTTGGTGCCCTTAAGCTCCTACAATGAGCAGTTCTTC. The encoded protein is CASSLVPLSSYNEQFF.

In its sample, this clonotype was seen a few times. The rearrangement links TRBV25-1 to TRBJ1-6; no clear D. The CDR3 runs to 14 residues. Trimming removed 4 bases at V and 7 bases at J, with 11 bases between. Germline loops: CDR1 MGHDK, CDR2 SYGVNS. DNA for the CDR3: TGTGCCAGCAGTGGATCATCGGGGAATTCACCCCTCCACTTT. It codes for CASSGSSGNSPLHF.

V and J are TRBV20-1 and TRBJ2-3, with D perhaps matching TRBD1 or TRBD2 (6 bases each). The CDR3 consists of 13 residues. Between the trimmed V and J ends, which lost 6 bases and 4 bases, there was a span of 14 bases. Germline V lookup: CDR1 DFQATT, CDR2 SNEGSKA (reference sequence). The CDR3 DNA reads as TGCAGTGCAGCGATCGGGGGCTCAGATACGCAGTATTTT. It encodes CSAAIGGSDTQYF.

This clonotype was recorded many times. The chain is built from TRBV24-1 and TRBJ2-5; 7 bases agree with TRBD1. V was clipped by 2 bases and J by 1 base; unmatched bases: 12. This CDR3 region has 18 residues. CDR1 is KGHDR and CDR2 is SFDVKD in the germline V gene. CDR3 nucleotide sequence: TGTGCCACCAGTGATTCGTTTCGTGGGACAGCGTCCCAAGAGACCCAGTACTTC. Translated, it gives CATSDSFRGTASQETQYF.

As to this clonotype: Sequence at one end of the junction differs from germline and may be a read error. The chain combines TRBV6-2 or TRBV6-3 with TRBJ2-7; D may be TRBD2 (6 bases). The CDR3 is 17 amino acids. CDR1 and CDR2 (germline): MNHEY, SVGEGT. CDR3 in DNA: TGCGCCAGCAGTGGACTCCCCAAGGGACTGTCCTCCTACGAGCAGTACTTC. Protein: CASSGLPKGLSSYEQYF.

This clonotype was picked up a small number of times. In nucleotides, the CDR3 is TGTGCCAGCAGTGAACTCCCCGGGGCGGAGGGATACAATGTCAATGAGCAGTTCTTC. It codes for CASSELPGAEGYNVNEQFF. J is TRBJ2-1 and V is TRBV6-1, with a tentative D call TRBD2 (6 bases). Germline CDR1 is MNHNS and CDR2 is SASEGT. V lost 2 bases, J lost 6 bases, and 26 bases lay in between. CDR3 length: 19 residues.

This clonotype was recorded a few times. V usage is TRBV6-2 or TRBV6-3 and J usage is TRBJ2-4; TRBD2 agrees at 8 bases. Germline lookup yields CDR1 MNHEY and CDR2 SVGEGT. The J segment lost 4 bases and the V segment lost 5 bases, leaving 19 bases of the junction unmatched. The CDR3 length is 19 residues. The CDR3 spells CASSRGGWDTSVAKNIQYF. In nucleotides, the CDR3 is TGTGCCAGCAGTCGGGGGGGCTGGGACACCTCCGTGGCTAAAAACATTCAGTACTTC.